What follows describes a single T cell receptor beta chain. Its antigen is not yet known. No base quality values were provided; no much bigger clone lies one nucleotide off. The germline V gene (reference sequence) supplies CDR1 SGHNT and CDR2 YYREEE. The V and J ends are trimmed by 4 bases and 0 bases, leaving 10 bases between them. The CDR3, cysteine through phenylalanine, is 15 amino acids long. The DNA shown is the 45-base CDR3, in frame from base 1. In total, just over 650 healthy bone marrow donors made up the cohort. Cohort members were all nominally healthy when sampled, although unrecorded immune exposures were likely present. The donor was CMV seronegative and was included in the group of 352 seronegative cohort members. Each donor provided a peripheral blood sample, and peripheral blood mononuclear cells were used for TCR beta sequencing. The Qiagen DNeasy Blood Extraction Kit was used to extract genomic DNA from the blood cell samples.

This specimen belongs to a study of cytomegalovirus exposure and HLA in healthy donors (dated by TCRdb to about 2017). For context, the study as a whole: An earlier analysis of fewer than 750 of the donors reported under 300 Gb of sequence data and approximately 120 million unique TCR beta sequences obtained from 180 million or so T cells. Roughly 300 gigabases of sequencing data and tens of millions of unique TCR sequences were included in an early release covering about 700 HLA-typed donors. Rather than drawing on any new phenotypic data, the later analysis identified candidate immune exposures from TCR beta sequences and the way those sequences occurred across donors. In a later genetic analysis, genome-wide SNP genotypes for about 55% of the 666 donors were used, and that subset was treated as a discovery cohort. All discovery cohort repertoires had been generated using a single sequencing platform. On average, 235,054 unique TCR beta nucleotide sequences were sequenced per donor among a few hundred genotyped donors of the cohort, with approximately 18% of those sequences being non-productive. An earlier analysis of several hundred of the donors applied high-throughput TCR beta sequencing to assess whether each TCR beta V gene segment acted as functional or pseudogenic. Along with the roughly 710-subject first cohort, a separate validation cohort of more than 90 different subjects was used. In a later analysis, previously published TCR beta repertoires from hundreds of donors were re-analyzed and high-resolution HLA genotyping was added so that TCR occurrence patterns could be studied. To predict cytomegalovirus infection status, the study combined high-throughput TCR immunosequencing, statistical association of individual TCRs with disease status, and machine learning. The genetic ancestry cluster associated with self-reported Caucasian donors included roughly four fifths of the 300 to 450 genotyped donors. Using immunosequencing, the study profiled T cell repertoires from about 620 subjects and related those repertoires to cytomegalovirus serostatus. Class I and class II HLA loci were covered by the typing at four-digit resolution. Alongside the repertoire data, information on donor age, sex, ethnicity and CMV serostatus was compiled. Typing coverage differed by locus: A, B, C, DRB1 and DQB1 were typed in roughly 620-630 donors, DQA1 in around 500, DPA1 in 606, and DPB1 in 400 to 480. Five DR-DQ haplotypes were treated as single units for association and clustering because of strong linkage in the cohort. The aim of the study was to test whether cataloging public T cell receptors could identify signatures of past pathogen exposure. General conclusions and limits of the study: In a later analysis, 16,951 TCR beta sequences were associated with specific HLA alleles at a false discovery rate of 0.05. Compared with the roughly 700-donor mean, donors in an Asian-associated ancestry cluster had fewer N-insertions in productive TCRs, according to a later genetic analysis. In the study, 150 to 200 TCR beta chains were listed as associated with cytomegalovirus. Because HLA typing was missing for some donors at each locus, association tests included only the typed subset. A later genetic analysis associated a missense DCLRE1C variant with V-gene and J-gene trimming of TCR beta chains, and an independent cohort replicated the association. Cytomegalovirus status was reported to be diagnosed by the classifier with high specificity and sensitivity in both the original and validation cohorts. A few of the identified cytomegalovirus-associated TCR beta chains were confirmed in vitro to be specific for cytomegalovirus antigens. A further reported finding was that TCR beta sequences accurately predicted the HLA-A and HLA-B alleles for most subjects in the first cohort. Correlated functional status among segregating V segments might be attributable to linkage disequilibrium, but an unknown experimental factor could not be ruled out. For the cohort, immune exposure information was limited to CMV serostatus. In a later analysis, HLA-associated TCR beta chains were found to be more clonally expanded and to have lower generation probabilities than equally common non-associated chains. Because counts were too low, approximately 18 rarely observed V segments, including chromosome 9 orphons, were excluded from the earlier analysis of 587 of the donors. The authors suggested that the approach could potentially be generalized to other disease states and immunological phenotypes. An earlier analysis of approximately 600 of the donors showed that most TCR beta V segments appeared in productive rearrangements either about 90% or about 30% of the time, which broadly matched IMGT annotations. In a later analysis, several top co-occurrence clusters were reported to appear linked to parvovirus B19, influenza, CMV and Epstein-Barr virus. In this cohort, only TCR beta chains were sequenced, and detectable features were limited by the absence of alpha or paired-chain data. A cluster of highly shared sequence variants was judged likely to be a technical artifact of the sequencing pipeline. Some IMGT-functional V segments, including TRBV6-2 and TRBV6-3, could not be told apart with the 87-base-pair reads, so those segments were excluded. According to a later analysis, TCR association rates differed among HLA loci, with DRB1 alleles showing the most associated TCRs and HLA-C alleles showing the fewest. Assigning TCR associations to individual alleles was difficult when HLA alleles, especially DR and DQ, strongly co-occurred. Most CMV-associated TCR beta chains appeared to be HLA-restricted in a later analysis, and the HLA associations seemed to be driven largely by CMV exposure. Most TCR sequences were observed very rarely across donors, whereas some public TCRs were present in many individuals. The presence/absence analyses assumed that sequencing depth was roughly uniform across donors, and that assumption may not be true.

Receptor libraries were prepared by the immunoSEQ multiplex PCR assay. The multiplex PCR relied on a mix of 60 forward primers for TCR Vbeta segments and 13 reverse primers for TCR Jbeta segments. A multiplex PCR assay on genomic DNA amplified the CDR3 region of rearranged TCR beta genes. The Illumina HiSeq System was used to sequence the amplified TCR beta libraries as 87-base-pair reads. Turning to the authors' computational methods: A later analysis counted about 80 million unique TCR beta chains across the 640 or so repertoires, and roughly 11 million of these chains were shared by at least two donors. A nearest-neighbor algorithm error-corrected the raw reads and collapsed the reads into unique sequences, merging closely related sequences to remove PCR and sequencing errors. CDR3 sequences were aligned to IMGT reference sequences to assign V, D and J gene segments. For a sequence to be retained, at least a six-nucleotide match to both a V gene segment and a J gene segment was required. Rearrangements were called productive when the CDR3 lacked stop codons and stayed in frame with V and J; all others were non-productive. CDR3 was defined by IMGT convention, running from the second conserved V-encoded cysteine to the conserved J-encoded phenylalanine. The earlier analysis of 550 to 650 of the donors excluded any sequence lacking an unambiguous match to a single V gene segment. An earlier analysis of a few hundred of the donors called V segments functional above 56.7% productive rearrangements and segregating when the between-donor standard deviation exceeded 5%. A statistical classification framework was built to diagnose cytomegalovirus status from the catalog of TCR beta chain sequences. V and J gene assignment, in a later analysis, came from comparing TCR nucleotide sequences with IMGT/GENE-DB human TR gene sequences. The TCRdist pipeline was used in a later analysis to assign CDR3 sequences and most-parsimonious VDJ recombination scenarios. In a later analysis, each TCR beta chain was defined by its CDR3 amino acid sequence together with its V-gene family, and reads lacking a unique V-gene family were excluded. To address suspected cross-contamination and a sequencing artifact, a later analysis removed around 590 highly shared, low-generation-probability nucleotide sequences. For each public chain, a later analysis derived a clonal expansion index from normalized ranks of inferred template counts within each repertoire. Generation probabilities in a later analysis came from a VDJ recombination model fitted to out-of-frame rearrangements, and those results were checked against IGoR. A later analysis scored TCR-TCR, TCR-HLA and TCR-CMV co-occurrence with hypergeometric tests, applying a repertoire-size bias correction to TCR pairs. To estimate false discovery rates, a later analysis permuted the HLA or CMV assignments 20 times. In a later analysis, co-occurring TCRs were grouped using DBSCAN, with TCRdist sequence similarity added in when clustering inside HLA-allele-positive subsets. Repertoires with fewer than 30,000 or more than 120,000 public chains, plus five repertoires with anomalous nucleotide sharing, were excluded from co-occurrence clustering. TCRdb holds this immuneACCESS table with in-frame rearrangements only. Some clones are missing; in checked studies, unresolved V genes explain under half, and the rest has no known cause. That table supplies the V and J calls and clone size; D and trimming were determined from the DNA. For this sample there are about 160,000 clones; around four fifths appear just once. Of the sample, under 1.5% is held by the ten largest clones.

The sequence was obtained from a woman in her twenties or thirties in good health and CMV-seronegative. The sequencing sample was made of PBMCs. The receptor chain draws on TRBV5-4 and TRBJ1-4; TRBD1 is a weak D gene call, 5 bases matching. The encoded CDR3 is CASSPGGATNEKLFF. The DNA sequence is as follows: TGTGCCAGCAGCCCGGGGGGTGCAACTAATGAAAAACTGTTTTTT. Outside the CDR3, residues come from the reference TRBV5-4 and TRBJ1-4 proteins, so the full variable domain is: ETGVTQSPTHLIKTRGQQVTLRCSSQSGHNTVSWYQQALGQGPQFIFQYYREEENGRGNFPPRFSGLQFPNYSSELNVNALELDDSALYLCASSPGGATNEKLFFGSGTQLSVL.